This is a list of T cell receptor beta chains from one sample in a study of T cell responses to AZD1222 COVID-19 vaccine. Using immunoSEQ multiplex PCR, the repertoire was profiled, and TCRdb retains in-frame clones only, with some absent. Seen here are 200,000 or so clones, 87% observed once, and the top ten hold 2.5% to 3%. The material was peripheral blood, obtained on day 0 of MenACWY control vaccination. These receptors were obtained from an adult in good health. CDR3s include the opening cysteine and the closing phenylalanine or tryptophan. The order of the fields is J gene, D gene, V gene, CDR3 protein. A D gene is named only where the DNA matches it firmly.

>TRBJ2-6|NA|TRBV3-1/TRBV3-2
CASSQERRPGANVLTF
>TRBJ2-7|NA|TRBV28
CASRVREGGYEQYF
>TRBJ1-1|NA|TRBV4-3
CASSQDPGNTEAFF
>TRBJ1-2|NA|TRBV30
CAWSGFGGYTF
>TRBJ2-5|TRBD2|TRBV3-1/TRBV3-2
CASMDGGSNQETQYF
>TRBJ2-7|TRBD1|TRBV3-1/TRBV3-2
CASSPTGTGTPYEQYF
>TRBJ2-2|NA|TRBV5-5
CASSPSNTGELFF
>TRBJ1-2|NA|TRBV6-1
CASSEGEGYGYTF
>TRBJ2-2|NA|TRBV12-3/TRBV12-4
CASSFTRGGELFF
>TRBJ2-7|TRBD1|TRBV19
CAIREQGMVEQYF
>TRBJ2-1|TRBD1|TRBV24-1
CATSDPVPGQGGNEQFF
>TRBJ1-2|NA|TRBV30
CAWTYDRTNYGYTF
>TRBJ2-7|TRBD1|TRBV4-3
CASSERQGYEQYF
>TRBJ1-1|NA|TRBV28
CASSPVGGKDFF
>TRBJ1-1|TRBD1|TRBV30
CAWESGTGHRNTEAFF
>TRBJ2-6|TRBD1|TRBV28
CASSLQPGQGTRANVLTF
>TRBJ1-5|NA|TRBV5-4
CASSFGGARGSNQPQHF
>TRBJ1-4|NA|TRBV7-9
CASSLDLAGEEKLFF
>TRBJ1-6|TRBD1|TRBV4-3
CASSQTGGSNSPLHF
>TRBJ1-3|NA|TRBV7-6
CASSLGGTIGNTIYF
>TRBJ1-5|NA|TRBV28
CASWTGAGPQHF
>TRBJ1-4|NA|TRBV2
CATEGGGNEKLFF
>TRBJ2-1|NA|TRBV27
CASSLRGNEQFF
>TRBJ2-1|NA|TRBV7-7
CASSLGERNEQFF
>TRBJ2-7|NA|TRBV4-1
CASSQDRVGVSYEQYF
>TRBJ1-2|NA|TRBV28
CASSPPWGYGYTF
>TRBJ2-7|TRBD2|TRBV5-5
CASSLAGGTYEQYF
>TRBJ2-7|TRBD2|TRBV6-5
CASRPGLAGPYEQYF
>TRBJ2-3|NA|TRBV7-9
CASSLLGGQRDTQYF
>TRBJ2-2|NA|TRBV30
CAWMVAGTRDTGELFF
>TRBJ1-1|NA|TRBV12-3/TRBV12-4
CASSPQGTEAFF
>TRBJ1-1|NA|TRBV7-8
CASSPQGIDTEAFF
>TRBJ2-2|NA|TRBV28
CASSPGGTGELFF
>TRBJ2-7|NA|TRBV7-2
CASSLEVYEQYF
>TRBJ2-7|NA|TRBV18
CASSPWRDEGAYEQYF
>TRBJ1-6|TRBD1|TRBV7-2
CASSLPGQGRNSPLHF
>TRBJ1-1|NA|TRBV19
CASSGTLNTEAFF
>TRBJ1-5|TRBD1|TRBV5-6
CASSLQGEYNQPQHF
>TRBJ2-5|TRBD2|TRBV30
CAWSAPGLAEETQYF
>TRBJ1-4|TRBD1|TRBV7-2
CASSLGDSSNEKLFF
>TRBJ1-6|NA|TRBV2
CARSPAGGNSPLHF
>TRBJ1-1|TRBD1|TRBV28
CASTPARQGGFWNTEAFF
>TRBJ2-2|TRBD2|TRBV5-1
CASSLVSSGGLSISGELFF
>TRBJ2-1|TRBD2|TRBV11-3
CASSLGLAGYNEQFF
>TRBJ2-7|NA|TRBV13
CASSLRWGYEQYF
>TRBJ1-1|NA|TRBV9
CASSGGIRDTEAFF
>TRBJ1-3|NA|TRBV7-8
CASSRTGLSGNTIYF
>TRBJ2-1|NA|TRBV7-9
CASSQESSTPLF
>TRBJ2-2|NA|TRBV9
CASAGLLNTGELFF
>TRBJ1-5|TRBD1|TRBV19
CASEGQGFNQPQHF
>TRBJ2-6|NA|TRBV9
CASSGVFAGANVLTF
>TRBJ1-2|TRBD1|TRBV7-9
CASSDQDRGVGGYTF
>TRBJ1-3|NA|TRBV5-1
CASQKGEASGNTIYF
>TRBJ2-5|TRBD1|TRBV29-1
CSVGTAQETQYF
>TRBJ2-7|NA|TRBV6-5
CASSTRFGSYEQYF
>TRBJ2-5|NA|TRBV29-1
CSVGPGKETQYF
>TRBJ1-5|NA|TRBV7-9
CASSLRGGEQPQHF